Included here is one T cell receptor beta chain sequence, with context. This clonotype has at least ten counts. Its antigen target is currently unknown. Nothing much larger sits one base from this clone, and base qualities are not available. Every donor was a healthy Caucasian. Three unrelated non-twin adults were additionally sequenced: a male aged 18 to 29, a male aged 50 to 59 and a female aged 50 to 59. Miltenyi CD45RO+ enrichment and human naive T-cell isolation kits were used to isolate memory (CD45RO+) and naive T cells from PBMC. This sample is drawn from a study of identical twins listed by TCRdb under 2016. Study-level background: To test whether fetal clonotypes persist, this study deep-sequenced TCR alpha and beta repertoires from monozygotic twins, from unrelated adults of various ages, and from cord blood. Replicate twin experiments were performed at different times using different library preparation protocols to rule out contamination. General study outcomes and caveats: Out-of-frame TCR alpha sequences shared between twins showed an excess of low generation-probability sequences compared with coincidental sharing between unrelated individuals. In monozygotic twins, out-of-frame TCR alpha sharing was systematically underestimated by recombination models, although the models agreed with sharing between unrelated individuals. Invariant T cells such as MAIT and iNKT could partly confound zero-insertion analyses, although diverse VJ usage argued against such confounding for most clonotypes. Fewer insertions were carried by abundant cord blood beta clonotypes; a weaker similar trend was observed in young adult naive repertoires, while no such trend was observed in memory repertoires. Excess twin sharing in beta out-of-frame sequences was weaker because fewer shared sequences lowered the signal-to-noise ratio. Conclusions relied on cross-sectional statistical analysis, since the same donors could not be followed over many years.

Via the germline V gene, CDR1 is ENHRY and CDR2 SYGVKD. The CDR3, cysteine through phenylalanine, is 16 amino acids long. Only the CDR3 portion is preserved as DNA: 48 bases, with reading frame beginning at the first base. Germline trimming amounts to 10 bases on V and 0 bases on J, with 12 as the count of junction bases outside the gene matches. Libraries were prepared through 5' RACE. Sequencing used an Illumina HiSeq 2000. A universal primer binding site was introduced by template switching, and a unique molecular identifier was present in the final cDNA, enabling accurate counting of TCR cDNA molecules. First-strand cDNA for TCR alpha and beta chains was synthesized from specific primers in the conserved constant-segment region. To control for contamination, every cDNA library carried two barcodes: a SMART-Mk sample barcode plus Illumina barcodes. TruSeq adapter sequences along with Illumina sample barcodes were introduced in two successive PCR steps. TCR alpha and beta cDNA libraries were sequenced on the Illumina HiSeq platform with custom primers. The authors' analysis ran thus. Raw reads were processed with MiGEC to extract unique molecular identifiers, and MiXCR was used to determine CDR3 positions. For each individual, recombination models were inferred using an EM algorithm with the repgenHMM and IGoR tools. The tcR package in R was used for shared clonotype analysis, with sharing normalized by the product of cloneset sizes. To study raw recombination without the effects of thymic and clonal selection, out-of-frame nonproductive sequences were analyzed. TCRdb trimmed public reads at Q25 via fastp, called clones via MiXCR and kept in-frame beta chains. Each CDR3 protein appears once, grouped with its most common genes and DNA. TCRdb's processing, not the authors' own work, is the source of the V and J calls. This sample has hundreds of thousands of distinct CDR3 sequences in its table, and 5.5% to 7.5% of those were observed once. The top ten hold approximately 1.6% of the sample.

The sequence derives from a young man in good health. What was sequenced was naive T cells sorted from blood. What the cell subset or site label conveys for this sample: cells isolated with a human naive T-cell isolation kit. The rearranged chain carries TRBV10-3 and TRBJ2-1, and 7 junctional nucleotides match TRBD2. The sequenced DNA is TGTGCCACCAGAGGCTCGCGGGAGAGCTCCTACAATGAGCAGTTCTTC. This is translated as CATRGSRESSYNEQFF.